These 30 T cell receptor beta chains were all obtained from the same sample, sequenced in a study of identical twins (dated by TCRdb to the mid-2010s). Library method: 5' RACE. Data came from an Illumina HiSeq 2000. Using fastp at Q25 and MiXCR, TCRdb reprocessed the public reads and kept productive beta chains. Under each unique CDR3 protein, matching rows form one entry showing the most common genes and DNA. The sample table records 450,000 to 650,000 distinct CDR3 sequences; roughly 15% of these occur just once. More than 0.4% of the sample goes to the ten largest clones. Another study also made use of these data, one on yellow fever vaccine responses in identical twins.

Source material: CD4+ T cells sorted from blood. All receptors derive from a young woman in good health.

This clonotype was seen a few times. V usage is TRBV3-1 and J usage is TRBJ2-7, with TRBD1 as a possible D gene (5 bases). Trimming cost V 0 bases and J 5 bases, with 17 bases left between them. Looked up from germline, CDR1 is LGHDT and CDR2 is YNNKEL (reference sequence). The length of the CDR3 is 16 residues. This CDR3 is CASSQDLSAGKDEQYF. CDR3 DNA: TGTGCCAGCAGCCAAGATCTCTCCGCAGGGAAGGACGAGCAGTACTTC.

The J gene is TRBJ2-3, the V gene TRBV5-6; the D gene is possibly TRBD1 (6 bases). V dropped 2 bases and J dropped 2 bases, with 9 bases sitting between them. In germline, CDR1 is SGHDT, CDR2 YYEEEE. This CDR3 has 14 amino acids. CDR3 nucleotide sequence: TGTGCCAGCAGCTTCGGACAGTACACAGATACGCAGTATTTT. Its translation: CASSFGQYTDTQYF.

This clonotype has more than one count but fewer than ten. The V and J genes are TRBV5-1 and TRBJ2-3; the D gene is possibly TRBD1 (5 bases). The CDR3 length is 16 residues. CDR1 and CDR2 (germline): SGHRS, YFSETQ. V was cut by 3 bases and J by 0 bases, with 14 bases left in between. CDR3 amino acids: CASSYRTRSSTDTQYF. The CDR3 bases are TGCGCCAGCAGCTATCGGACACGATCTAGCACAGATACGCAGTATTTT. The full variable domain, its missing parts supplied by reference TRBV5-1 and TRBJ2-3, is KAGVTQTPRYLIKTRGQQVTLSCSPISGHRSVSWYQQTPGQGLQFLFEYFSETQRNKGNFPGRFSGRQFSNSRSEMNVSTLELGDSALYLCASSYRTRSSTDTQYFGPGTRLTVL.

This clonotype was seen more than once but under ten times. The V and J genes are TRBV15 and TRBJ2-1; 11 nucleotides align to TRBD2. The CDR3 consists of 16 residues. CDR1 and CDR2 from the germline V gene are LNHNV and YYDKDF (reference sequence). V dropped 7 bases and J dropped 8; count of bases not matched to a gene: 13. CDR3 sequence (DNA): TGTGCCACCAAGATGCTAGCGGGAGGTTATTTGGATGAGCAGTTCTTC. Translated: CATKMLAGGYLDEQFF.

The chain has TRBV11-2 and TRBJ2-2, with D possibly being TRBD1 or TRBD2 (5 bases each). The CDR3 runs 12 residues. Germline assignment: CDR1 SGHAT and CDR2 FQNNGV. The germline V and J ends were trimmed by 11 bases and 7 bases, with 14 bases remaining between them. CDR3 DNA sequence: TGTGCCGGACGAGGGGTTCACGGGGAGCTGTTTTTT. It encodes CAGRGVHGELFF.

The CDR3 nucleotides are TGTGCCACCAGGGGTGCAACTAATGAAAAACTGTTTTTT. Translating it yields CATRGATNEKLFF. The chain joins TRBV10-3 to TRBJ1-4, with D maybe TRBD1 (6 bases). With 10 bases removed from V and 0 bases from J, the gap between germline ends came to 9 bases. The CDR3 contains 13 residues. CDR1 ENHRY and CDR2 SYGVKD come from the germline V gene.

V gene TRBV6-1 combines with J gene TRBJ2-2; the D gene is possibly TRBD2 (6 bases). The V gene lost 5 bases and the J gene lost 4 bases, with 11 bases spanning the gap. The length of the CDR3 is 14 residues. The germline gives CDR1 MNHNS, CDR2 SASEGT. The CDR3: CASSPPGGTGELFF. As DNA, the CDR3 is TGTGCCAGCAGTCCACCCGGGGGCACCGGGGAGCTGTTTTTT.

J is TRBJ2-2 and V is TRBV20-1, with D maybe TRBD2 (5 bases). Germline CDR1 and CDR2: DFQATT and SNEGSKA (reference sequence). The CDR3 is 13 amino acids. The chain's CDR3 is CSATREGVGELFF. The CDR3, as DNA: TGCAGCGCCACCCGGGAAGGAGTCGGGGAGCTGTTTTTT.

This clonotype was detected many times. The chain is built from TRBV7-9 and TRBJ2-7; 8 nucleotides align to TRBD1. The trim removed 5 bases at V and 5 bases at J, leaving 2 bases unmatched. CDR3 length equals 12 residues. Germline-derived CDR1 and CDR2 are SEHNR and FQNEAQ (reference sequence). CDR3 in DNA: TGTGCCAGCAGCGTACAGGGGGACGAGCAGTACGTC. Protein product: CASSVQGDEQYV.

CDR3 sequence (DNA): TGTGCCAGCAGCTTAGAGGGGGGCCGGAACACTGAAGCTTTCTTT. This gives the protein CASSLEGGRNTEAFF. The chain combines TRBV7-9 with TRBJ1-1, with D perhaps matching TRBD1 (6 bases). The CDR3 runs 15 residues. V shed 1 base and J shed 1 base, with 10 bases lying between them. From germline, CDR1 is SEHNR and CDR2 FQNEAQ (reference sequence).

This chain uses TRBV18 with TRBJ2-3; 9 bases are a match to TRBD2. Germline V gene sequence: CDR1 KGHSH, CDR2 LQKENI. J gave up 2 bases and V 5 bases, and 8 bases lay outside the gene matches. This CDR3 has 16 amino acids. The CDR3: CASSTRLAGPTDTQYF. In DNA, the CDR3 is TGTGCCAGCTCAACTAGGCTAGCGGGGCCCACAGATACGCAGTATTTT.

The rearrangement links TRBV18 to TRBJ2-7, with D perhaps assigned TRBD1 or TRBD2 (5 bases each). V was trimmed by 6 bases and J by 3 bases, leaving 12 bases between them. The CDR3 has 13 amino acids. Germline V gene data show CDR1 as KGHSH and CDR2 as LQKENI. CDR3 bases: TGTGCCAGCTCGCGTCCTGGGGGCTACGAGCAGTACTTC. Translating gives CASSRPGGYEQYF.

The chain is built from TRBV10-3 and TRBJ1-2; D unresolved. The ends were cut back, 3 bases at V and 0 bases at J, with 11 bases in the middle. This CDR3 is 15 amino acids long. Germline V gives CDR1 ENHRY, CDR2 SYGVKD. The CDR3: CAISDYGSTNYGYTF. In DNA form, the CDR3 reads TGTGCCATCAGTGACTATGGGAGTACTAACTATGGCTACACCTTC.

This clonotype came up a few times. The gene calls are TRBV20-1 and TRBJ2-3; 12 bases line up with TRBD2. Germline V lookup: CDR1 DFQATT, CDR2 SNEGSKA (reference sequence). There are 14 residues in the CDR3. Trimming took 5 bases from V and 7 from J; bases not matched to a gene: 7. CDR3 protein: CSAATSGSGYTQYF. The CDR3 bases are TGCAGTGCTGCGACTAGCGGGAGTGGTTATACGCAGTATTTT.

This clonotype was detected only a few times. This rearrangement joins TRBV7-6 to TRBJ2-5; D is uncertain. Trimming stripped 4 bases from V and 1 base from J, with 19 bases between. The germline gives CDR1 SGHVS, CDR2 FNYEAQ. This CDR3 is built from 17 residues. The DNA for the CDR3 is TGTGCCAGCAGCTCAGGAACGGGCCTCACCTCCCAAGAGACCCAGTACTTC. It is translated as CASSSGTGLTSQETQYF.

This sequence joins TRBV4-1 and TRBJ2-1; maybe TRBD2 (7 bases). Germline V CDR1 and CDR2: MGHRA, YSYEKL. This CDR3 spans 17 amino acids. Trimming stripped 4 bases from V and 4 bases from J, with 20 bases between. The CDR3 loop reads CASSPGRGGVRYNEQFF. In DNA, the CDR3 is TGCGCCAGCAGCCCTGGTAGGGGGGGAGTTAGATACAATGAGCAGTTCTTC.

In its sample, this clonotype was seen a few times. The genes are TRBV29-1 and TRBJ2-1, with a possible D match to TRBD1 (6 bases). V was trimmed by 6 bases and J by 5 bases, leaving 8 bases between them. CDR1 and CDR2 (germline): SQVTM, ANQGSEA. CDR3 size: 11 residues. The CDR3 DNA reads TGCAGCGTGAACAGGGACAATGAGCAGTTCTTC. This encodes CSVNRDNEQFF.

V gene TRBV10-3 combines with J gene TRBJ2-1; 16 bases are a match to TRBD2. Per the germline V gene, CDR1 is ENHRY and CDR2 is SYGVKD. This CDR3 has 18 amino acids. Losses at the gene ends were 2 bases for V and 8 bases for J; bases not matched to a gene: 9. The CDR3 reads CAISETWGLAGGLHEQFF. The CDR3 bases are TGTGCCATCAGTGAGACTTGGGGACTAGCGGGAGGGTTACATGAGCAGTTCTTC.

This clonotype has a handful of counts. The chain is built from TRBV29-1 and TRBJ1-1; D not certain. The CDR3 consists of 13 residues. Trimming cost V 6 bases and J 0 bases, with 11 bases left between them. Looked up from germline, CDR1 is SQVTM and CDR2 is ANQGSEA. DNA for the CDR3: TGCAGCGTCTGCAGGAGACTGAACACTGAAGCTTTCTTT. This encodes CSVCRRLNTEAFF.

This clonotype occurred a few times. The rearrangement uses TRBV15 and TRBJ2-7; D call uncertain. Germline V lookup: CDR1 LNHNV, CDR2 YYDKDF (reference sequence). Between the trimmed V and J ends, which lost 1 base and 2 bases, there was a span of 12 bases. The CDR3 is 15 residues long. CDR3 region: CATSRGVSSAYEQYF. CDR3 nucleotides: TGTGCCACCAGCAGAGGTGTGAGTTCGGCCTACGAGCAGTACTTC.

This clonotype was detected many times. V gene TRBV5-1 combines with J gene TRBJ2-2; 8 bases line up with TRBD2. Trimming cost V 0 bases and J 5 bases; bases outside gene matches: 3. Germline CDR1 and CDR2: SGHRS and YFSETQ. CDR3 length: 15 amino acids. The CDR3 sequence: CASSLGTSNTGELFF. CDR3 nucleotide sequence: TGCGCCAGCAGCTTGGGGACTAGCAATACCGGGGAGCTGTTTTTT.

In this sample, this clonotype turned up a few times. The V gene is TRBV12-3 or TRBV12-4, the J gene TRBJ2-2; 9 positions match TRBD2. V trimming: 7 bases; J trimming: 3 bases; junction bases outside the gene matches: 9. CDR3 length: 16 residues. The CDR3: CASTQQAGGYTGELFF. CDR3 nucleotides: TGTGCCAGCACCCAGCAGGCGGGAGGGTACACCGGGGAGCTGTTTTTT.

CDR3 coding DNA: TGTGCCAGCAGTTTGTTCGGGTTCCAGGATACGCAGTATTTT. It specifies CASSLFGFQDTQYF. The chain recombines TRBV12-3 or TRBV12-4 with TRBJ2-3; D is unclear. The V end lost 3 bases, the J end lost 6 bases, and 13 bases lay between the germline ends. The CDR3 extends over 14 amino acids.

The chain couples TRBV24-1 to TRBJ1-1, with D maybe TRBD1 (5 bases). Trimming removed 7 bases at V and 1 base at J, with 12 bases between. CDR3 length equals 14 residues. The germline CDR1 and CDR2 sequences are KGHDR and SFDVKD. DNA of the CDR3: TGTGCCACCAGAGCAGGGACTTCGAACACTGAAGCTTTCTTT. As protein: CATRAGTSNTEAFF.

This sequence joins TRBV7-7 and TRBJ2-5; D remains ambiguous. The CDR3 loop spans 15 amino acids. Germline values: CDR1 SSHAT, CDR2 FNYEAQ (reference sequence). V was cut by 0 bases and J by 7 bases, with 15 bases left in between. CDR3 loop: CASSLASSKGGTQYF. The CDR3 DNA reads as TGTGCCAGCAGCTTAGCGAGCTCCAAAGGTGGGACCCAGTACTTC.

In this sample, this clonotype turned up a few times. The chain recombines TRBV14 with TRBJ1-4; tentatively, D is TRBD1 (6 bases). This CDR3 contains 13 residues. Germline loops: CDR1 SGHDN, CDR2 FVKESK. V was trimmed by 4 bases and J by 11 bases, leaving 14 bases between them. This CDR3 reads CASSPAPGEKLFF. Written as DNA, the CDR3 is TGTGCCAGCAGCCCCGCCCCAGGGGAGAAACTGTTTTTT.

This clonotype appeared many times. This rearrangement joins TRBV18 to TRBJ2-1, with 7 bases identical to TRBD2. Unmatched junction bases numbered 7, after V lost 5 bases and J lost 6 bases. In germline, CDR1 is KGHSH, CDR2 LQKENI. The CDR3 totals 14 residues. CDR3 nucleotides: TGTGCCAGCTCATTCCTCGGGACTACCAATGAGCAGTTCTTC. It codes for CASSFLGTTNEQFF.

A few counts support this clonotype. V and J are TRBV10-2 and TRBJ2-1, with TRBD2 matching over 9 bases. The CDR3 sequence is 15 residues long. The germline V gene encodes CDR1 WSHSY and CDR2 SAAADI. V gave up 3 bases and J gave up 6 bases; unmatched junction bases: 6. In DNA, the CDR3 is TGCGCCAGCAGTGACGAAGCTAGCGGGATCAATGAGCAGTTCTTC. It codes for CASSDEASGINEQFF.

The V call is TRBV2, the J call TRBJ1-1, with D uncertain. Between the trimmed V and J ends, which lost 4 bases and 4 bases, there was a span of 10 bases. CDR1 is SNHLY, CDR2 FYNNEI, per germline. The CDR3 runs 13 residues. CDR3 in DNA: TGTGCCAGCAGTGTTACGGAAACCACTGAAGCTTTCTTT. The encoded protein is CASSVTETTEAFF.

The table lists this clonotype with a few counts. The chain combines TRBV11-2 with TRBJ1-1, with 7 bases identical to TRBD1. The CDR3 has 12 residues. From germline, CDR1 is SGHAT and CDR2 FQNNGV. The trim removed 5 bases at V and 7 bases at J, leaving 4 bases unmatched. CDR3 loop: CASSHRTGEAFF. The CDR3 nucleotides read TGTGCCAGCAGCCACCGGACAGGTGAAGCTTTCTTT. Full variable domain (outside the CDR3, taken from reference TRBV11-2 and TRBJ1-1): EAGVAQSPRYKIIEKRQSVAFWCNPISGHATLYWYQQILGQGPKLLIQFQNNGVVDDSQLPKDRFSAERLKGVDSTLKIQPAKLEDSAVYLCASSHRTGEAFFGQGTRLTVV.